The present entry profiles one T cell receptor (beta chain) with its context. Its antigen is still unknown. The data originate from a study of blood T cells in healthy people across ages. General study results and limits: It was not possible, with unsorted PBMCs, to conclusively compare naive and antigen-experienced cells.

This CDR3 comprises 14 residues. The V gene's germline CDR1 is SGHRS and CDR2 YFSETQ. V was shortened by 1 base and J by 11 bases, with 18 bases between the two germline ends. Next came a second PCR, run for about 7 to 12 cycles, which used a sample-barcoded 5' primer along with a J-beta primer mix. Via MiXCR, TCRdb re-called the 5' RACE reads, giving one row per CDR3 protein. The table lists 630,000 or so distinct CDR3 sequences, approximately 30% of them singletons. This clonotype originated in a woman aged 80 or over in good health. This sequence joins TRBV5-1 and TRBJ2-5; D is uncertain. Material: blood. The CDR3 region is CASSLSIRAEEQYF. The CDR3 DNA reads TGCGCCAGCAGCTTGTCCATACGGGCTGAGGAGCAGTACTTC.